Each of the 10 T cell receptor beta chains below was sequenced from the same sample in a study of T-cell memory formation after mild COVID-19. TCRdb ran MiXCR on the 5' RACE reads and lists one entry per CDR3 protein. The data contain approximately 300,000 distinct CDR3 sequences, 15% to 20% of them seen just once; the ten biggest clones take up roughly 21%. Sequenced material: PBMCs or a T cell subset sorted from them (not recorded which). The receptors derive from a man aged 18 to 29 who had mild COVID-19 (a few samples of this study predate the infection). Cell type and time point are not known.

The chain carries TRBV6-5 and TRBJ2-7, with 11 positions matching TRBD2. This CDR3 has 13 amino acids. Germline values: CDR1 MNHEY, CDR2 SVGAGI. The ends lost 6 bases at V and 5 bases at J; junction bases unmatched: 3. The chain's CDR3 is CASRLAGGDEQYF. The CDR3 DNA is TGTGCCAGCAGATTAGCGGGGGGGGACGAGCAGTACTTC.

This clonotype showed up just a few times. This rearrangement joins TRBV11-2 to TRBJ2-5; 10 positions agree with TRBD1. Trimming took 0 bases from V and 5 from J; bases not matched to a gene: 3. CDR3 length: 15 residues. The germline V gene encodes CDR1 SGHAT and CDR2 FQNNGV. This chain's CDR3 is CASSLETGGQETQYF. CDR3 DNA sequence: TGTGCCAGCAGCTTAGAGACAGGGGGCCAGGAGACCCAGTACTTC.

J is TRBJ2-7 and V is TRBV2; perhaps TRBD2 as D (6 bases). The CDR3 is 13 residues long. Germline CDR1 SNHLY, CDR2 FYNNEI. Trimming removed 6 bases at V and 6 bases at J, with 15 bases between. CDR3 nucleotide sequence: TGTGCCAGCAGCGCGGGACCCCCTTTCGAGCAGTACGTC. Protein: CASSAGPPFEQYV.

This clonotype appeared a few times. The V gene is TRBV20-1, the J gene TRBJ1-5; no definite D call. CDR1 and CDR2 from the germline V gene are DFQATT and SNEGSKA (reference sequence). Trimming shortened V by 0 bases and J by 5 bases, and 11 bases separated the two germline ends. The CDR3 is made up of 14 amino acids. The CDR3 DNA reads TGCAGTGCTAGAGATCCGGGTAGAGATCAGCCCCAGCATTTT. This translates into CSARDPGRDQPQHF.

This clonotype was recorded at least ten times. The V gene is TRBV7-9, the J gene TRBJ2-1, with D perhaps TRBD1 (5 bases). Germline values: CDR1 SEHNR, CDR2 FQNEAQ (reference sequence). The CDR3 contains 12 residues. The germline V and J ends were trimmed by 1 base and 7 bases, with 5 bases remaining between them. CDR3 nucleotides: TGTGCCAGCAGCTTAGGACAGAATGAGCAGTTCTTC. This codes for CASSLGQNEQFF.

The chain joins TRBV12-3 or TRBV12-4 to TRBJ1-5; D not certain. The CDR3 has 16 residues. V was cut by 6 bases and J by 3 bases, with 18 bases left in between. In nucleotides, the CDR3 is TGTGCCAGCAGCCCTGCAGGTGGCTCCCCCAATCAGCCCCAGCATTTT. It specifies CASSPAGGSPNQPQHF.

The chain recombines TRBV25-1 with TRBJ2-7; D gene ambiguous. The CDR3 spans 11 residues. V lost 2 bases to trimming and J lost 6 bases, with 5 bases between them. Germline V gives CDR1 MGHDK, CDR2 SYGVNS. Here the CDR3 DNA reads TGTGCCAGCAGTGAAGGGATCGAGCAGTACTTC. Translating it yields CASSEGIEQYF.

This chain links TRBV10-3 with TRBJ2-6; TRBD1 might be the D (6 bases). The CDR3 is made up of 17 amino acids. Germline lookup yields CDR1 ENHRY and CDR2 SYGVKD. Trimming removed 5 bases at V and 4 bases at J, with 18 bases between. The chain's CDR3 is CAISPTGLAAGANVLTF. The DNA of the CDR3 is TGTGCCATCAGTCCCACAGGGTTAGCTGCCGGGGCCAACGTCCTGACTTTC.

This clonotype was counted a few times. The chain couples TRBV30 to TRBJ2-7; D is possibly TRBD2 (5 bases). From germline, CDR1 is GTSNPN and CDR2 SVGIG (reference sequence). V was pared by 0 bases and J by 2 bases, with 11 bases between. The CDR3 contains 14 residues. The CDR3 sequence is CAWSVGGPPYEQYF. The CDR3 DNA sequence: TGTGCCTGGAGTGTAGGAGGTCCCCCCTACGAGCAGTACTTC. Full variable domain (outside the CDR3, taken from reference TRBV30 and TRBJ2-7): SQTIHQWPATLVQPVGSPLSLECTVEGTSNPNLYWYRQAAGRGLQLLFYSVGIGQISSEVPQNLSASRPQDRQFILSSKKLLLSDSGFYLCAWSVGGPPYEQYFGPGTRLTVT.

This clonotype was counted a few times. The J gene is TRBJ2-3, the V gene TRBV9, with 8 bases matching TRBD2. The V gene's germline CDR1 is SGDLS and CDR2 YYNGEE. Germline trimming cut 3 bases from V and 5 bases from J; bases unmatched to any gene: 11. The CDR3 covers 16 residues. CDR3 DNA sequence: TGTGCCAGCAGCGCCGTTAGCGGGGTATTAGGAGATACGCAGTATTTT. Translating gives CASSAVSGVLGDTQYF.